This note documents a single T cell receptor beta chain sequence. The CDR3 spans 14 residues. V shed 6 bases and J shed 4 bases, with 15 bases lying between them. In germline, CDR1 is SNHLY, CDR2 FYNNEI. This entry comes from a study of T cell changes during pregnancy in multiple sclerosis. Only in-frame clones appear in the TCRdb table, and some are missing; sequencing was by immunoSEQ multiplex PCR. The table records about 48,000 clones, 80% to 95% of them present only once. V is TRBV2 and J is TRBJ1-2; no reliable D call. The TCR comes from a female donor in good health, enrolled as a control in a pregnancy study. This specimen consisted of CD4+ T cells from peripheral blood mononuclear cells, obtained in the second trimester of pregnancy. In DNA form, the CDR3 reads TGTGCCAGCAGCCTAGAGGTCAACCTCTATGGCTACACCTTC. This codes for CASSLEVNLYGYTF.